This is a list of T cell receptor beta chains from one sample in a study of cytomegalovirus exposure and HLA in healthy donors. The repertoire was sequenced with immunoSEQ multiplex PCR; TCRdb's copy has only in-frame clones and lacks some. The sample lists about 120,000 clones, about three quarters occurring once. Source material: PBMCs. These receptors all stem from a woman aged 40 to 50 in good health and CMV-seropositive. The CDR3 runs from the conserved cysteine through the conserved F or W. Each record gives: V gene, clone size, D gene, J gene, CDR3 DNA, CDR3 protein. A D gene is named only where the DNA matches it firmly. Clone size is given for some rows only: seen once, a few or many times, or a class if the clone is expanded.

TRBV19	.	TRBD1	TRBJ1-3	TGTGCCAGTAGTATCGACAGGGCTGACACCATATATTTT	CASSIDRADTIYF
TRBV11-2	.	.	TRBJ2-1	TGTGCCAGCAGCGCCCGGCTCGGGAATGAGCAGTTCTTC	CASSARLGNEQFF
TRBV5-1	.	TRBD1	TRBJ1-1	TGCGCCAGCAGCTTGCTTGGACAGGGGAACGAAGCTTTCTTT	CASSLLGQGNEAFF
TRBV14	.	.	TRBJ1-5	TGTGCCAGCCAACGCAGATGGCAGCCCCAGCATTTT	CASQRRWQPQHF
TRBV9	.	.	TRBJ1-3	TGTGCCAGCAGCGTGCTGCAGGGCGTCTCTGGAAACACCATATATTTT	CASSVLQGVSGNTIYF
TRBV7-8	.	.	TRBJ1-5	TGTGCCAGCAGCACAACGCAAAATCAGCCCCAGCATTTT	CASSTTQNQPQHF
TRBV2	.	.	TRBJ2-7	TGTGCCAGCAGTCCTTGGCACGAGCAGTACTTC	CASSPWHEQYF
TRBV7-2	.	TRBD2	TRBJ2-1	TGTGCCAGCAGCTCGACTAGCGGGGGCGGGAATGAGCAGTTCTTC	CASSSTSGGGNEQFF
TRBV30	.	.	TRBJ2-6	TGTGCCTTGCCCACGGGGGGCAGGTTTAGCTCTGGGGCCAACGTCCTGACTTTC	CALPTGGRFSSGANVLTF
TRBV28	.	.	TRBJ1-6	TGTGCCAGCAGTTTGTTCTACGGGGTCTCCTATAATTCACCCCTCCACTTT	CASSLFYGVSYNSPLHF
TRBV4-1	.	.	TRBJ1-2	TGCGCCAGCAGCCAAGGACAGGTTGCTGGCTACACCTTC	CASSQGQVAGYTF
TRBV6-5	.	TRBD1	TRBJ1-2	TGTGCCAGCAGTTCAGGGGGCCGGGGCTACACCTTC	CASSSGGRGYTF
TRBV6-1	.	TRBD1	TRBJ1-5	TGTGCCAGCAGTATAGGGACAGCCAATCAGCCCCAGCATTTT	CASSIGTANQPQHF
TRBV2	.	TRBD1	TRBJ1-4	TGTGCCAGCAGTGGAAGGACAGGCGAATTGGAAAAACTGTTTTTT	CASSGRTGELEKLFF
TRBV7-9	.	.	TRBJ1-6	TGTGCCAGCAGCCAAGGAGGAGGCGGCCTAGCACCCCTCCACTTT	CASSQGGGGLAPLHF
TRBV6-4	.	.	TRBJ1-5	TGTGCCAGCAGTGCACAGACAGGAGGTAATCAGCCCCAGCATTTT	CASSAQTGGNQPQHF
TRBV11-1	.	TRBD1	TRBJ2-2	TGTGCCAGCAGCTTAGGGACCCGGACAGGGGCGAACACCGGGGAGCTGTTTTTT	CASSLGTRTGANTGELFF
TRBV5-4	.	.	TRBJ1-2	TGTGCCAGCAGCTTGGAACAGGTGGGCGGCTACACCTTC	CASSLEQVGGYTF
TRBV10-3	.	.	TRBJ2-5	TGTGCCACCAGACAGGCCCAAGAGACCCAGTACTTC	CATRQAQETQYF
TRBV5-1	.	TRBD2	TRBJ2-7	TGCGCCAGCAGCTCCGCCTCGGGGAGCGGGGGGGCGTACGAGCAGTACTTC	CASSSASGSGGAYEQYF
TRBV11-2	.	.	TRBJ2-5	TGTGCCAGCAGTAAATCCGGGGAATGGGAGACCCAGTACTTC	CASSKSGEWETQYF
TRBV30	.	.	TRBJ1-2	TGTGCCTGGAGTGAACAGAACTATGGCTACACCTTC	CAWSEQNYGYTF
TRBV5-6	few	TRBD1	TRBJ1-3	TGTGCCAGCAGCATTAGCAGGGGGACTGGAAACACCATATATTTT	CASSISRGTGNTIYF
TRBV30	once	.	TRBJ2-1	TGTGCCTGGTGTATGGAGTCATTCCGGGGGTTTTCCTACAATGAGCAGTTCTTC	CAWCMESFRGFSYNEQFF
TRBV5-4	.	TRBD2	TRBJ2-3	TGTGCCAGCAGCCACATCAGCGGGGGGGCCGATGCGCAGTATTTT	CASSHISGGADAQYF
TRBV7-2	.	.	TRBJ1-2	TGTGCCAGCAGCTTTACGTCCTTAGGGCGGACTTCTAGTGGCTACACCTTC	CASSFTSLGRTSSGYTF
TRBV5-1	.	TRBD1	TRBJ2-3	TGCGCCAGCAGCCCGTCACGGGACAGGGGAATTCCCACAGATACGCAGTATTTT	CASSPSRDRGIPTDTQYF
TRBV30	.	.	TRBJ2-2	TGTGCCTGGAGTATACAGGCGACCGGGGAGCTGTTTTTT	CAWSIQATGELFF
TRBV19	few	.	TRBJ1-1	TGTGCCAGTAGTATAGCGGAGGGGCGGATGAACACTGAAGCTTTCTTT	CASSIAEGRMNTEAFF
TRBV2	.	TRBD1	TRBJ1-6	TGTGCCAGCAGGGAATTAGGGACAGGATATAATTCACCCCTCCACTTT	CASRELGTGYNSPLHF
TRBV2	.	.	TRBJ2-5	TGTGCCAGCACCGGGGGTGGCGCAGAGACCCAGTACTTC	CASTGGGAETQYF
TRBV5-6	.	TRBD1	TRBJ2-5	TGTGCCAGCAGCTCCTTAGGACAGGGTAGGGAGACCCAGTACTTC	CASSSLGQGRETQYF
TRBV6-1	.	.	TRBJ1-1	TGTGCCACCTATAGACAGGTCCCTAGTACTGAAGCTTTCTTT	CATYRQVPSTEAFF
TRBV9	once	TRBD2	TRBJ2-1	TGTGCCAGCAGCCCTCTCCCCGCGGCTAGCGGGGGGGCTGACTCCTACAATGAGCAGTTCTTC	CASSPLPAASGGADSYNEQFF
TRBV14	.	.	TRBJ1-3	TGTGCCAGCAGCCAACGGGTCTCTGGAAACACCATATATTTT	CASSQRVSGNTIYF
TRBV6-5	few	.	TRBJ1-1	TGTGCCAGCAGTTACCAGGGTACGAACACTGAAGCTTTCTTT	CASSYQGTNTEAFF
TRBV6-1	.	.	TRBJ1-3	TGTGCCAGCAGTGCCCTTCCGGCAGGGCAGACCAGAAACACCATATATTTT	CASSALPAGQTRNTIYF
TRBV7-9	.	TRBD1	TRBJ1-1	TGTGCCAGCAGCTTATGGGACAGCCCGCCTGAAGCTTTCTTT	CASSLWDSPPEAFF
TRBV4-1	.	.	TRBJ1-4	TGCGCCAGCAGCCAAACGCAGTCTCTCGTCGAAAAACTGTTTTTT	CASSQTQSLVEKLFF
TRBV2	.	TRBD2	TRBJ2-1	TGTGCCAGCAGTGAATGGCGCCTAGCGGGGGCTAGCTCCTACAATGAGCAGTTCTTC	CASSEWRLAGASSYNEQFF
TRBV10-3	.	.	TRBJ1-3	TGTGCCGTTTCGCAGGGGAAGGGGAACACCATATATTTT	CAVSQGKGNTIYF
TRBV7-9	.	.	TRBJ1-1	TGTGCCAGCAGGGGGGAGGGTGGCGGCGTGAACACTGAAGCTTTCTTT	CASRGEGGGVNTEAFF
TRBV19	.	.	TRBJ2-7	TGTGCCAGTAGTATTCCACTTCACGAGCAGTACTTC	CASSIPLHEQYF
TRBV6-5	.	.	TRBJ1-1	TGTGCCAGCAGGGTTCCGGGGGGGAACACTGAAGCTTTCTTT	CASRVPGGNTEAFF
TRBV25-1	.	TRBD1	TRBJ2-1	TGTGCCAGCAGGCCTACCAGGGGGACCTACAATGAGCAGTTCTTC	CASRPTRGTYNEQFF
TRBV5-1	few	.	TRBJ2-2	TGCGCCAGCAGCTTGGGGCTAGGGGACACCGGGGAGCTGTTTTTT	CASSLGLGDTGELFF
TRBV18	.	.	TRBJ2-5	TGTGCCAGCTCACCACCCCCTCTTAGAGAGACCCAGTACTTC	CASSPPPLRETQYF
TRBV2	.	TRBD1	TRBJ2-2	TGTGCCAGCATTCCGGACAGGCTGGCCCCGGAGAACACCGGGGAGCTGTTTTTT	CASIPDRLAPENTGELFF
TRBV6-5	.	.	TRBJ1-1	TGTGCCAGCAAAAGGGAGGGGGTGTACACTGAAGCTTTCTTT	CASKREGVYTEAFF
TRBV11-2	.	.	TRBJ2-7	TGTGCCAGCAGCTTACAAGGACAGTTCGGTTCCTACGAGCAGTACTTC	CASSLQGQFGSYEQYF
TRBV7-9	.	TRBD2	TRBJ2-1	TGTGCCAGCAGCTTAGCGGGGGGGGTAAGCGGGGGTTCCTACAATGAGCAGTTCTTC	CASSLAGGVSGGSYNEQFF
TRBV7-9	.	.	TRBJ1-3	TGTGCCAGCAGCTCCAGCGACAGGATCTCTGGAAACACCATATATTTT	CASSSSDRISGNTIYF
TRBV7-9	.	.	TRBJ2-1	TGTGCCAGCAGCTTATTACTAGGCTCCTACAATGAGCAGTTCTTC	CASSLLLGSYNEQFF
TRBV19	.	TRBD1	TRBJ2-7	TGTGCCAGTACCTCCGGGACAGGGGATTTAAGGAGGCAGTACTTC	CASTSGTGDLRRQYF
TRBV5-1	.	.	TRBJ1-2	TGCGCCAGCAGCTTGGCCGAGGCAGTAAACTATGGCTACACCTTC	CASSLAEAVNYGYTF
TRBV7-9	.	.	TRBJ2-3	TGTGCCAGCAGCTTAGCGGAAGGGGGGGGCGGGGAGACGCAGTATTTT	CASSLAEGGGGETQYF
TRBV6-1	.	TRBD2	TRBJ2-1	TGTGCCAGCAGTCCTTCTAGCGGCTCCTACAATGAGCAGTTCTTC	CASSPSSGSYNEQFF